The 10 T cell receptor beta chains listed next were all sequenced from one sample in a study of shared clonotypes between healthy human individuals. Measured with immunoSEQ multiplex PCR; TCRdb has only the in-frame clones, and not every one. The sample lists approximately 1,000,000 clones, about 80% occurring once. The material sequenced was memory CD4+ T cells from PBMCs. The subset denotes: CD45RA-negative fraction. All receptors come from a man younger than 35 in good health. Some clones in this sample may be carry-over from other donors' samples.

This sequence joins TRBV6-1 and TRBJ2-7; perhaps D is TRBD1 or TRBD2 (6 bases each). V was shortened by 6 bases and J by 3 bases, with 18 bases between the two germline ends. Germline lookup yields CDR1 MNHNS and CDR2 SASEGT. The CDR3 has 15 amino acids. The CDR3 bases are TGTGCCAGCAGGCGGGACACTGTCCCCCTCTACGAGCAGTACTTC. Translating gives CASRRDTVPLYEQYF.

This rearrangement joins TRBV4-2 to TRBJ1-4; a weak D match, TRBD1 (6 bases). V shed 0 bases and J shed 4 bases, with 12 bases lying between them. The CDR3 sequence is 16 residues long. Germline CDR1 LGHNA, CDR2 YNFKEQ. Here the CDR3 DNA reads TGTGCCAGCAGCCAAGAGGTCCAGGGGATTAATGAAAAACTGTTTTTT. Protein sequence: CASSQEVQGINEKLFF.

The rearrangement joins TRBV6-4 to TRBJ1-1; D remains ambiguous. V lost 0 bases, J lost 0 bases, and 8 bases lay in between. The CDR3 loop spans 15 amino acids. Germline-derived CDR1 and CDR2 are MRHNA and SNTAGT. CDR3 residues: CASSDSPGMNTEAFF. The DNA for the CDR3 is TGTGCCAGCAGTGACTCCCCGGGGATGAACACTGAAGCTTTCTTT.

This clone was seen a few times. The CDR3 reads CASLVGEGAGQYF. The CDR3 coding sequence is TGTGCCTCCCTAGTGGGGGAGGGGGCGGGGCAGTACTTC. The chain employs TRBV30 and TRBJ2-7, with D perhaps TRBD1 or TRBD2 (7 bases each). The length of the CDR3 is 13 residues. The V gene lost 7 bases and the J gene lost 9 bases, with 22 bases spanning the gap. Germline CDR1 is GTSNPN and CDR2 is SVGIG (reference sequence).

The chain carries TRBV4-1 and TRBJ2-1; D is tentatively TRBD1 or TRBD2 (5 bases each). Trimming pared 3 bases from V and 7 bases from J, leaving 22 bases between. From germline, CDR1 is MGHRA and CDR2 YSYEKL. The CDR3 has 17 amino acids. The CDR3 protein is CASSQARGTPYGNEQFF. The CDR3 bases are TGCGCCAGCAGCCAGGCTAGAGGGACCCCCTACGGAAATGAGCAGTTCTTC.

The CDR3 region is CASSLGRAQGYTF. CDR3 nucleotides: TGTGCCAGCAGCTTGGGGCGGGCGCAGGGCTACACCTTC. This chain links TRBV5-6 with TRBJ1-2; D is unclear. V lost 0 bases to trimming and J lost 8 bases, with 11 bases between them. This CDR3 has 13 residues. The V gene's germline CDR1 is SGHDT and CDR2 YYEEEE.

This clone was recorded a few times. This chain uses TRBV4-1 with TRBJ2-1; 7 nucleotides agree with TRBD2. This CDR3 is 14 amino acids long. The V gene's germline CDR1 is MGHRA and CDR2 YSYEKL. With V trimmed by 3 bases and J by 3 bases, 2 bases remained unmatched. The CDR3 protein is CASSHRDYYNEQFF. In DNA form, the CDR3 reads TGCGCCAGCAGCCACCGGGACTACTACAATGAGCAGTTCTTC.

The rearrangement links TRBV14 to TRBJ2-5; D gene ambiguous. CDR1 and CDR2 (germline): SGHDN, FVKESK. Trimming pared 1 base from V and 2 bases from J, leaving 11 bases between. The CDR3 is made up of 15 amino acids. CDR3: CASSQAPALQETQYF. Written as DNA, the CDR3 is TGTGCCAGCAGCCAAGCGCCAGCGTTACAAGAGACCCAGTACTTC.

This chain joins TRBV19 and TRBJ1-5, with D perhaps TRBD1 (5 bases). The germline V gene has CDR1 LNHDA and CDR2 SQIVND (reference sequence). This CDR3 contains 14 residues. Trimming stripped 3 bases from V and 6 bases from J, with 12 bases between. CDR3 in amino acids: CASSIWGGGQPQHF. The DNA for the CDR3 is TGTGCCAGTAGTATTTGGGGGGGTGGTCAGCCCCAGCATTTT.

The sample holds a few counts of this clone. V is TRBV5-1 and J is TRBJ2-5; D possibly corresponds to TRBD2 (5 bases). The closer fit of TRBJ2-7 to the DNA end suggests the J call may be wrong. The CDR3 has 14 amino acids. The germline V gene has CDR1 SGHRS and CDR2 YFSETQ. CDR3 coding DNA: TGCGCCAGCAGCTCAAGGACTGTTCCGATCGAGCAGTACTTC. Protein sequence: CASSSRTVPIEQYF.